This T cell receptor beta chain appears in the sequencing data of a study of cytomegalovirus exposure and HLA in healthy donors. Turning to the study itself: A data release that came early held roughly 80 million unique TCRs from HLA-typed donors. Study observations and caveats: Rarity held for most TCR sequences, but there were some public TCRs that occurred in many donors. As confirmed in vitro, a few CMV-associated chains were specific for CMV antigens.

This CDR3 is built from 14 residues. Germline CDR1 KGHSH, CDR2 LQKENI. Trimming pared 6 bases from V and 3 bases from J, leaving 12 bases between. This clone appeared a few times. What it recognizes is unknown. The PCR made use of 60 Vbeta and 13 Jbeta primers. Some clones are missing from TCRdb's copy, which holds only in-frame ones; the method was immunoSEQ multiplex PCR. Among 90,000 to 110,000 clones listed, approximately 81% were seen once. This sequence originates from a woman aged 30 to 39 in good health and CMV-seronegative. V is TRBV18 and J is TRBJ1-5; TRBD1 might be the D (5 bases). The source material was PBMCs. CDR3 in DNA: TGTGCCAGCTCGCTGGGGCGTTCCAATCAGCCCCAGCATTTT. Amino acid sequence: CASSLGRSNQPQHF.